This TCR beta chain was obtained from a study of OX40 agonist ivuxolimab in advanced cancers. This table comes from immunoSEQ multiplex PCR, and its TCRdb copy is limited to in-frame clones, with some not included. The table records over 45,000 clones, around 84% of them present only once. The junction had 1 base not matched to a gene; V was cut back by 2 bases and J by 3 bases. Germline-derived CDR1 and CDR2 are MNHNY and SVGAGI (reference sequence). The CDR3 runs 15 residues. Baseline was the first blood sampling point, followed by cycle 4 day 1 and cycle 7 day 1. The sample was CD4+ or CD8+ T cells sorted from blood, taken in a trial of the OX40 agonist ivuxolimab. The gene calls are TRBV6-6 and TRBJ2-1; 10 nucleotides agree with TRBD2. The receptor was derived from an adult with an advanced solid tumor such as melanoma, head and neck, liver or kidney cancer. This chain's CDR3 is CASSYRTSGYNEQFF. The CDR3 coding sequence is TGTGCCAGCAGTTACCGGACTAGCGGCTACAATGAGCAGTTCTTC.